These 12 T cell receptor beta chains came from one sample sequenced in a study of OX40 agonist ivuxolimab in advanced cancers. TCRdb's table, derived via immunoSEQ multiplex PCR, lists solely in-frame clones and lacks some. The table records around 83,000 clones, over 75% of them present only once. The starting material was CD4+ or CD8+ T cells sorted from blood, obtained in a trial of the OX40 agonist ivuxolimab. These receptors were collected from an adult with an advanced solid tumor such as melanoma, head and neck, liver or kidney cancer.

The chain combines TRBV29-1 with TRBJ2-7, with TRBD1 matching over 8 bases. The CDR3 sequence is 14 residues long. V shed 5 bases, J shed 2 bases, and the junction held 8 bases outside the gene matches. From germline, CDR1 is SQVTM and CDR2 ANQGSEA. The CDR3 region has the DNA TGCAGCGTTCAAAGGGGGACAGGAGCCTACGAGCAGTACTTC. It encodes CSVQRGTGAYEQYF.

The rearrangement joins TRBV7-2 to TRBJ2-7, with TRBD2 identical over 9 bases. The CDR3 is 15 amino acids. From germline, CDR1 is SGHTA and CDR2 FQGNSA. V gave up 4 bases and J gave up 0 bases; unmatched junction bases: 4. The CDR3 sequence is CASSSTSGYSYEQYF. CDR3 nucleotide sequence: TGTGCCAGCAGCTCCACTAGCGGGTACTCCTACGAGCAGTACTTC. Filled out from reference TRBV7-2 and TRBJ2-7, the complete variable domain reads GAGVSQSPSNKVTEKGKDVELRCDPISGHTALYWYRQSLGQGLEFLIYFQGNSAPDKSGLPSDRFSAERTGGSVSTLTIQRTQQEDSAVYLCASSSTSGYSYEQYFGPGTRLTVT.

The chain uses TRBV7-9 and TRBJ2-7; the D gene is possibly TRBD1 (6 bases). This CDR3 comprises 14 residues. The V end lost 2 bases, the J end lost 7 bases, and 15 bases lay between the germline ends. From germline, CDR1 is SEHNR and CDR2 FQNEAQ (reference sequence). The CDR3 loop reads CASSLQGPEGEQYF. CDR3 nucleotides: TGTGCCAGCAGCTTACAGGGGCCTGAGGGGGAGCAGTACTTC.

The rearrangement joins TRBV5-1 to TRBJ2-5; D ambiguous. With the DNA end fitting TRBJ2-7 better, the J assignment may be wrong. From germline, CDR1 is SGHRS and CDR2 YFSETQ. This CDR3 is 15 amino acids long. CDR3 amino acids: CASSLASGSSYEQYF. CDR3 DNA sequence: TGCGCCAGCAGCTTGGCGTCAGGAAGTTCCTACGAGCAGTACTTC.

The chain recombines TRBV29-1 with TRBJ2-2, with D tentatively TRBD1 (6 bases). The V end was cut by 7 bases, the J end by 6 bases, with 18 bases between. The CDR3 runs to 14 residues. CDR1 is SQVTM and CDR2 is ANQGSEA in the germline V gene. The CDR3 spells CSAGGQTHAGELFF. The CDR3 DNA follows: TGCAGCGCCGGCGGACAGACTCACGCCGGGGAGCTGTTTTTT.

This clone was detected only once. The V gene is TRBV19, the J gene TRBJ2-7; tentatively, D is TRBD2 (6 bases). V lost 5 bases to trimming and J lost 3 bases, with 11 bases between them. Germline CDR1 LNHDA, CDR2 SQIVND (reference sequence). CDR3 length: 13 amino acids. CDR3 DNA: TGTGCCAGTAGTCGACGGGAGAGCTACGAGCAGTACTTC. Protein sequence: CASSRRESYEQYF.

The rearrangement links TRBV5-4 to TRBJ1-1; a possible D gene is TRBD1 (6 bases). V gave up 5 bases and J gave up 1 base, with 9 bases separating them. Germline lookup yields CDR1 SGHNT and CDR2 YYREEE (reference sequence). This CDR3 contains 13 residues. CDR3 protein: CASRRTANTEAFF. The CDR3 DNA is TGTGCCAGCAGGAGGACAGCGAACACTGAAGCTTTCTTT. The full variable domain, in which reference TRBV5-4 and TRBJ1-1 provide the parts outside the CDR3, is ETGVTQSPTHLIKTRGQQVTLRCSSQSGHNTVSWYQQALGQGPQFIFQYYREEENGRGNFPPRFSGLQFPNYSSELNVNALELDDSALYLCASRRTANTEAFFGQGTRLTVV.

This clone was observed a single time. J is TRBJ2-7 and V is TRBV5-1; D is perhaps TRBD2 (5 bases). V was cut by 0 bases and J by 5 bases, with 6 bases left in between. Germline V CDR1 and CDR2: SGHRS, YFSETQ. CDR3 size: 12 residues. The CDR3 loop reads CASSLAGNEQYF. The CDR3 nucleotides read TGCGCCAGCAGCTTGGCCGGGAACGAGCAGTACTTC. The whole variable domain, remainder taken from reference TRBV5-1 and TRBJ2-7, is KAGVTQTPRYLIKTRGQQVTLSCSPISGHRSVSWYQQTPGQGLQFLFEYFSETQRNKGNFPGRFSGRQFSNSRSEMNVSTLELGDSALYLCASSLAGNEQYFGPGTRLTVT.

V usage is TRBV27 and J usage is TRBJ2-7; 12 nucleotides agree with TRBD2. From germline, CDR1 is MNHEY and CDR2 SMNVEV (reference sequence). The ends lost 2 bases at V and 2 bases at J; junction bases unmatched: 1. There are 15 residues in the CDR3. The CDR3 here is CASSLLAGGTYEQYF. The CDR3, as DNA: TGTGCCAGCAGTTTACTAGCGGGAGGGACCTACGAGCAGTACTTC.

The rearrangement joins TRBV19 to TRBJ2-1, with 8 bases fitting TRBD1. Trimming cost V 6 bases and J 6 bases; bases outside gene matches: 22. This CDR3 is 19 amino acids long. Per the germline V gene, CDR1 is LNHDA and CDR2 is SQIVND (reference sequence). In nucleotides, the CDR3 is TGTGCCAGTAGCCCCCCTAGGGCAGGGGGCAGAACCTTCGCCAATGAGCAGTTCTTC. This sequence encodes CASSPPRAGGRTFANEQFF.

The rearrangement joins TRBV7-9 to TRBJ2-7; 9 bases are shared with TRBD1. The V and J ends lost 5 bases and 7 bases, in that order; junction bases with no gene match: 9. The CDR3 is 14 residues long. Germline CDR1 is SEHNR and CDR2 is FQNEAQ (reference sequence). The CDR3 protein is CASSITGGLTEQYF. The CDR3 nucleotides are TGTGCCAGCAGCATCACAGGGGGCCTTACTGAGCAGTACTTC.

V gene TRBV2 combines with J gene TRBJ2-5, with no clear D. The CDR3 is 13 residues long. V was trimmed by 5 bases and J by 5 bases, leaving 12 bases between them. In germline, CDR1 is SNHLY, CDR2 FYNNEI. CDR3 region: CASSLRPWETQYF. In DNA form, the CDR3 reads TGTGCCAGCAGTCTAAGGCCCTGGGAGACCCAGTACTTC.